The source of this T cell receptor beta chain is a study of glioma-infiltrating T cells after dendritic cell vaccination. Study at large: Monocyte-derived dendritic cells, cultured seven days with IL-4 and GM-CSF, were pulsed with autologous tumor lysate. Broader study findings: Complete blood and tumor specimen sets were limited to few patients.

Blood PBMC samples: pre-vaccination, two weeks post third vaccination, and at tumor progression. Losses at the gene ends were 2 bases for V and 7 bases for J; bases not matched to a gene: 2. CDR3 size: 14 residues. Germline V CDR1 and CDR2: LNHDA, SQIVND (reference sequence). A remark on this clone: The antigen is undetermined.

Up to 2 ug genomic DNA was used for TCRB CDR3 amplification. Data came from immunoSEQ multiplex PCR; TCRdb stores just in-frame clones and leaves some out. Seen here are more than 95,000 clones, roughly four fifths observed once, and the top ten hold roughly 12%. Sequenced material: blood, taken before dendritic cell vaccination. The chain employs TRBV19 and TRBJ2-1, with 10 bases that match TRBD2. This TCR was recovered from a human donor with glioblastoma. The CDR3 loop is CASSILAGVNEQFF. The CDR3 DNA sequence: TGTGCCAGTAGTATACTAGCGGGGGTAAATGAGCAGTTCTTC.